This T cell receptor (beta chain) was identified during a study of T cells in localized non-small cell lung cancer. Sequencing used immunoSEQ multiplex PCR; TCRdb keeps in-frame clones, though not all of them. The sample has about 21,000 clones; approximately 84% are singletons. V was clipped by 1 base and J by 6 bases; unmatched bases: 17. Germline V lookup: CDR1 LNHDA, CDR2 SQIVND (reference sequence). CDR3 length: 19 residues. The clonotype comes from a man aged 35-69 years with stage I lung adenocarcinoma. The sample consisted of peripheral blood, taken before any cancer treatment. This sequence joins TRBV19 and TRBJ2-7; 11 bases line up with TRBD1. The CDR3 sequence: CASSIVSRGAGTGGREQYF. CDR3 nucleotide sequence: TGTGCCAGTAGTATAGTTTCTCGAGGTGCCGGGACAGGGGGACGCGAGCAGTACTTC.